Detailed here is one T cell receptor beta chain. Its specificity is unknown. This entry is derived from a study of T cell responses to AZD1222 COVID-19 vaccine. Regarding the study as a whole: The CD4 TCRs associated with vaccination extended across spike and predominated at 160-218 and 743-854. Possibly, clonal diversity was underestimated; donors were largely white British and included more females.

Deletions cut 0 bases from V and 8 bases from J, with 9 bases between. Per germline, CDR1 SGDLS and CDR2 YYNGEE. The CDR3 spans 14 residues. Using immunoSEQ multiplex PCR, the repertoire was profiled, and TCRdb retains in-frame clones only, with some absent. The repertoire has over 100,000 clones, roughly 90% of them found once; the top ten carry about 13%. J is TRBJ1-6 and V is TRBV9, with D perhaps TRBD1 (6 bases). This TCR derives from an adult in good health. The specimen comprised peripheral blood, sampled on day 0 of MenACWY control vaccination. For the CDR3, the DNA is TGTGCCAGCAGCGTAGCGGCAGGGGATTCACCCCTCCACTTT. It translates to CASSVAAGDSPLHF.